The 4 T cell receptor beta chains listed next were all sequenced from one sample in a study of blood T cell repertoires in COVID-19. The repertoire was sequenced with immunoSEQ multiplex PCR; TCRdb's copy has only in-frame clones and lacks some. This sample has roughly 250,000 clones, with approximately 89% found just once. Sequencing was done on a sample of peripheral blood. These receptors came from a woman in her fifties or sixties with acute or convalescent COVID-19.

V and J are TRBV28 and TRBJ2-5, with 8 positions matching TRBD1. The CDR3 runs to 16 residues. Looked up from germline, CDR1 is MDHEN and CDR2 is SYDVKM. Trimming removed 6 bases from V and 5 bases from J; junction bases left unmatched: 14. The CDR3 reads CASRSTGQGTGETQYF. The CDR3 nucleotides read TGTGCCAGCAGATCTACCGGACAGGGCACCGGTGAGACCCAGTACTTC.

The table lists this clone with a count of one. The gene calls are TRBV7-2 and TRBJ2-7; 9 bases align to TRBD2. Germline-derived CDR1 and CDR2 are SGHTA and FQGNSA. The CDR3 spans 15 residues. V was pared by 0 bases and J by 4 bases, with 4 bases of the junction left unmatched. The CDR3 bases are TGTGCCAGCAGCTTAGCAGCGGGAGGAGCTTACGAGCAGTACTTC. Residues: CASSLAAGGAYEQYF.

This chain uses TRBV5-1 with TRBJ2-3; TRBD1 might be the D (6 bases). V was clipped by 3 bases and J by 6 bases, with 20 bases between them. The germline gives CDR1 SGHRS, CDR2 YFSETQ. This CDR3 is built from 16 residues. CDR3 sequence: CASSSPKLGGWDTQYF. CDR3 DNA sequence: TGCGCCAGCAGCTCACCCAAACTAGGGGGTTGGGATACGCAGTATTTT.

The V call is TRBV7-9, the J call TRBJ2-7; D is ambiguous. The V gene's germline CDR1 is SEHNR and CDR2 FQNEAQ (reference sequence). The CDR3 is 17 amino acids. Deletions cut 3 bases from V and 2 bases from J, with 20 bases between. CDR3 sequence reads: CASSFIFPLRRPYEQYF. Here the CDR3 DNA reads TGTGCCAGCAGCTTCATATTCCCCCTTCGGCGGCCCTACGAGCAGTACTTC.